A selection of T cell receptor beta chains follows, all from one sample in a study of T cell responses to AZD1222 COVID-19 vaccine. TCRdb's table, derived via immunoSEQ multiplex PCR, lists solely in-frame clones and lacks some. The repertoire holds roughly 85,000 clones, approximately 88% seen once, with about 5.5% in the top ten. The material was peripheral blood, obtained on day 0 of MenACWY control vaccination. Source of these receptors: an adult in good health. CDR3s include the opening cysteine and the closing phenylalanine or tryptophan. D genes are given only for firm matches. Some rows have no size entry. The others give once, few or many, or a class for an expanded clone.

-	TRBD1	TRBJ2-2	TRBV19	CASSDLPGGYTGELFF	TGTGCCAGTAGTGACCTGCCAGGGGGTTACACCGGGGAGCTGTTTTTT
once	-	TRBJ1-1	TRBV11-3	CASSPRGGAGTEAFF	TGTGCCAGCAGCCCCCGGGGGGGGGCTGGCACTGAAGCTTTCTTT
few	-	TRBJ1-6	TRBV7-2	CASSLVGGGSPLHF	TGTGCCAGCAGCTTAGTAGGGGGTGGTTCACCCCTCCACTTT
-	-	TRBJ1-2	TRBV7-2	CASSLAGTANYGYTF	TGTGCCAGCAGCTTGGCGGGGACTGCTAACTATGGCTACACCTTC
once	-	TRBJ1-1	TRBV28	CASSLGGATEAFF	TGTGCCAGCAGTTTGGGGGGCGCGACTGAAGCTTTCTTT
-	-	TRBJ1-4	TRBV6-2/TRBV6-3	CASSYDIGEKLFF	TGTGCCAGCAGTTACGACATTGGCGAAAAACTGTTTTTT
-	-	TRBJ2-2	TRBV19	CASKGGFTGELFF	TGTGCCAGCAAAGGGGGGTTCACCGGGGAGCTGTTTTTT
-	-	TRBJ1-6	TRBV19	CASSNTRGNSPLHF	TGTGCCAGTAGTAACACCAGGGGTAATTCACCCCTCCACTTT
-	-	TRBJ2-3	TRBV3-1/TRBV3-2	CASSQGRVWDTQYF	TGTGCCAGCAGCCAGGGCAGGGTTTGGGATACGCAGTATTTT
once	TRBD1	TRBJ1-6	TRBV7-2	CASSLAWDSLHF	TGTGCCAGCAGCTTAGCGTGGGACAGCCTCCACTTT
once	-	TRBJ1-2	TRBV11-3	CASSLTAAYGYTF	TGTGCCAGCAGCTTAACAGCAGCCTATGGCTACACCTTC
-	TRBD1	TRBJ2-2	TRBV3-1/TRBV3-2	CASSRGSRGQGTGELFF	TGTGCCAGCAGCCGGGGTAGCAGGGGGCAGGGCACCGGGGAGCTGTTTTTT
-	-	TRBJ2-5	TRBV2	CASMDRGAGGETQYF	TGTGCCAGCATGGACCGGGGGGCAGGGGGGGAGACCCAGTACTTC
once	-	TRBJ2-7	TRBV7-9	CASSLGVEQYF	TGTGCCAGCAGCTTAGGTGTCGAGCAGTACTTC
-	-	TRBJ2-7	TRBV9	CASSVGGTADEQYF	TGTGCCAGCAGCGTCGGCGGGACAGCCGACGAGCAGTACTTC
once	-	TRBJ2-7	TRBV19	CASSIVLGQVQYF	TGTGCCAGTAGTATCGTTTTGGGGCAGGTACAGTACTTC
-	TRBD1	TRBJ1-4	TRBV7-9	CASSVQGMNEKLFF	TGTGCCAGCAGCGTACAGGGGATGAATGAAAAACTGTTTTTT
-	TRBD1	TRBJ1-5	TRBV10-3	CAISSGQGVGQPQHF	TGTGCCATCAGCTCGGGACAGGGAGTGGGTCAGCCCCAGCATTTT
once	TRBD1	TRBJ1-3	TRBV28	CASSSGQVGNTIYF	TGTGCCAGCAGTTCGGGACAGGTTGGAAACACCATATATTTT
-	-	TRBJ1-2	TRBV4-3	CASSQDRQNYGYTF	TGCGCCAGCAGCCAAGATAGACAGAACTATGGCTACACCTTC
-	TRBD1	TRBJ1-2	TRBV7-9	CASSESRQGGGYTF	TGTGCCAGCAGCGAATCAAGACAGGGTGGGGGCTACACCTTC
-	-	TRBJ1-2	TRBV7-2	CASSLDNSYGYTF	TGTGCCAGCAGCTTGGACAATAGCTATGGCTACACCTTC
-	TRBD1	TRBJ1-6	TRBV27	CASLPGTGNSPLHF	TGTGCCAGTTTGCCCGGGACAGGGAATTCACCCCTCCACTTT
-	-	TRBJ1-1	TRBV11-2	CASSRNTEAFF	TGTGCCAGCAGCCGGAACACTGAAGCTTTCTTT
-	-	TRBJ1-2	TRBV24-1	CATSDSSRGANYGYTF	TGTGCCACCAGTGACTCCTCCCGGGGGGCTAACTATGGCTACACCTTC
-	-	TRBJ2-5	TRBV18	CASSHYRVGETQYF	TGTGCCAGCTCACATTACAGGGTGGGAGAGACCCAGTACTTC
-	-	TRBJ1-1	TRBV6-5	CASSRPGAEAFF	TGTGCCAGCAGCCGCCCGGGAGCGGAAGCTTTCTTT
-	-	TRBJ1-1	TRBV11-3	CASSLEGRGASTEAFF	TGTGCCAGCAGCTTAGAGGGGCGGGGGGCGTCCACTGAAGCTTTCTTT
-	-	TRBJ1-2	TRBV11-2	CASRQSQNYGYTF	TGTGCCAGCAGACAAAGTCAAAACTATGGCTACACCTTC
once	TRBD2	TRBJ2-2	TRBV4-3	CASSPNRGGAAGELFF	TGCGCCAGCAGCCCCAACCGCGGGGGGGCGGCCGGGGAGCTGTTTTTT
-	-	TRBJ2-7	TRBV19	CASSVPGRLTYEQYF	TGTGCCAGTAGTGTACCGGGACGCTTAACCTACGAGCAGTACTTC
-	TRBD1	TRBJ1-1	TRBV19	CASSIQTGWVEAFF	TGTGCCAGTAGTATCCAGACAGGGTGGGTTGAAGCTTTCTTT
once	TRBD1	TRBJ2-3	TRBV9	CASSPRGTGATDTQYF	TGTGCCAGCAGCCCCAGAGGGACAGGGGCCACAGATACGCAGTATTTT
-	TRBD2	TRBJ2-7	TRBV5-1	CASSPTAGETYEQYF	TGCGCCAGCAGCCCGACAGCGGGGGAGACCTACGAGCAGTACTTC
-	-	TRBJ1-6	TRBV7-9	CASSLNRVRDSPLHF	TGTGCCAGCAGCTTAAATAGGGTTAGGGATTCACCCCTCCACTTT
once	-	TRBJ2-1	TRBV27	CASSLTASSYNEQFF	TGTGCCAGCAGTTTAACAGCCAGCTCCTACAATGAGCAGTTCTTC
-	TRBD1	TRBJ2-2	TRBV10-3	CAIGTDTGELFF	TGTGCCATCGGGACAGACACCGGGGAGCTGTTTTTT
-	-	TRBJ1-1	TRBV7-8	CASSFEGLNTEAFF	TGTGCCAGCAGCTTCGAGGGGCTTAACACTGAAGCTTTCTTT
once	-	TRBJ1-6	TRBV9	CASSVTPRSDLGDNSPLHF	TGTGCCAGCAGCGTAACCCCCAGGTCTGACTTAGGGGACAATTCACCCCTCCACTTT
-	TRBD1	TRBJ2-1	TRBV11-2	CASSLRWVPGQGTYNEQFF	TGTGCCAGCAGCTTGCGTTGGGTGCCGGGACAGGGAACCTACAATGAGCAGTTCTTC
-	-	TRBJ2-2	TRBV28	CASSPSRRTNTGELFF	TGTGCCAGCAGTCCTTCTCGGAGGACGAACACCGGGGAGCTGTTTTTT
few	-	TRBJ1-2	TRBV28	CASSPEMFYGYTF	TGTGCCAGCAGTCCGGAAATGTTCTATGGCTACACCTTC
-	-	TRBJ1-5	TRBV6-5	CASTRQYNQPQHF	TGTGCCAGCACTCGGCAGTACAATCAGCCCCAGCATTTT
-	-	TRBJ2-5	TRBV2	CASRGREPVETQYF	TGTGCCAGCAGGGGTAGGGAGCCCGTGGAGACCCAGTACTTC
-	TRBD2	TRBJ2-1	TRBV6-5	CASSYGGGNNEQFF	TGTGCCAGCAGTTATGGGGGGGGGAATAATGAGCAGTTCTTC
-	TRBD1	TRBJ1-2	TRBV12-5	CASGLVLGTGGGGYTF	TGTGCTAGTGGTTTGGTTCTCGGGACAGGGGGCGGTGGCTACACCTTC
-	TRBD1	TRBJ1-6	TRBV7-9	CASSSGQTNSPLHF	TGTGCCAGCAGCTCGGGACAGACTAATTCACCCCTCCACTTT
-	-	TRBJ1-5	TRBV2	CASSRDVGVSNQPQHF	TGTGCCAGCAGTCGCGACGTAGGGGTTAGCAATCAGCCCCAGCATTTT